The 11 T cell receptor beta chains presented below share a single source sample, sequenced in a study of cytomegalovirus exposure and HLA in healthy donors. A multiplex PCR was run with 60 Vbeta primers and 13 Jbeta primers. The repertoire was sequenced with immunoSEQ multiplex PCR; TCRdb's copy has only in-frame clones and lacks some. The sample includes about 270,000 clones, about 75% of them seen just once. Sequenced material: PBMCs. These receptors came from a female donor in good health and CMV-seronegative.

This chain joins TRBV6-5 and TRBJ1-2; maybe TRBD1 (6 bases). There are 12 residues in the CDR3. Trimming shortened V by 5 bases and J by 4 bases, and 8 bases separated the two germline ends. Germline-derived CDR1 and CDR2 are MNHEY and SVGAGI. The CDR3 DNA follows: TGTGCCAGCAGTGAACAGGGCTATGGCTACACCTTC. Its translation is CASSEQGYGYTF.

This rearrangement joins TRBV10-1 to TRBJ1-1; 9 bases match TRBD1. With V trimmed by 7 bases and J by 7 bases, 4 bases remained unmatched. This CDR3 spans 12 amino acids. CDR1 and CDR2 from the germline V gene are WNHNN and SYGVQD (reference sequence). The DNA for the CDR3 is TGCGCCAGCACCGGGACAGGGATTGAAGCTTTCTTT. Translation: CASTGTGIEAFF.

V and J are TRBV11-1 and TRBJ1-2; no firm D call. V was clipped by 5 bases and J by 3 bases, with 7 bases between them. CDR3 length: 12 residues. Germline CDR1 and CDR2: SGHAT and FQDESV (reference sequence). The CDR3 nucleotides read TGTGCCAGCAGCAACCGGGACTATGGCTACACCTTC. Translated: CASSNRDYGYTF.

This clone was counted between two and nine times. As DNA, the CDR3 is TGCGCCAGCAAGGTCCGACTCCAAGAGACCCAGTACTTC. The encoded protein is CASKVRLQETQYF. V and J are TRBV10-2 and TRBJ2-5; D gene uncertain. Trimming cost V 7 bases and J 1 base, with 10 bases left between them. This CDR3 spans 13 amino acids. Germline V CDR1 and CDR2: WSHSY, SAAADI.

The CDR3 region has the DNA TGTGCCAGCAGCTCAGGGGGCCCGAACACCGGGGAGCTGTTTTTT. As protein: CASSSGGPNTGELFF. The chain has TRBV7-2 and TRBJ2-2; TRBD1 aligns across 8 bases. The CDR3 spans 15 residues. The V segment lost 4 bases and the J segment 0 bases; nucleotides outside the gene matches: 1. Germline V lookup: CDR1 SGHTA, CDR2 FQGNSA. Full variable domain (outside the CDR3, taken from reference TRBV7-2 and TRBJ2-2): GAGVSQSPSNKVTEKGKDVELRCDPISGHTALYWYRQSLGQGLEFLIYFQGNSAPDKSGLPSDRFSAERTGGSVSTLTIQRTQQEDSAVYLCASSSGGPNTGELFFGEGSRLTVL.

V and J are TRBV11-3 and TRBJ2-1; 8 bases map to TRBD2. Germline values: CDR1 SGHNT, CDR2 YENEEA. V was pared by 3 bases and J by 6 bases, with 13 bases of the junction left unmatched. This CDR3 has 17 amino acids. The CDR3 here is CASSFTSGTRDSNEQFF. CDR3 DNA: TGTGCCAGCAGCTTTACGTCCGGGACTAGGGATTCCAATGAGCAGTTCTTC.

The chain uses TRBV27 and TRBJ2-7; TRBD2 matches 9 bases. The V gene end was trimmed by 6 bases and the J gene end by 5 bases; junction bases not matched to a gene: 11. Per germline, CDR1 MNHEY and CDR2 SMNVEV (reference sequence). There are 15 residues in the CDR3. The CDR3 spells CASRFSSGNYHEQYF. The CDR3 DNA sequence: TGTGCCAGCAGATTTTCTAGCGGGAATTACCACGAGCAGTACTTC.

The chain has TRBV29-1 and TRBJ2-7, with D tentatively TRBD1 (5 bases). From germline, CDR1 is SQVTM and CDR2 ANQGSEA. V lost 7 bases to trimming and J lost 4 bases, with 17 bases between them. The CDR3 extends over 13 amino acids. The chain's CDR3 is CSAGPGSEYEQYF. Written as DNA, the CDR3 is TGCAGCGCCGGCCCAGGGTCCGAATACGAGCAGTACTTC.

The rearrangement joins TRBV4-1 to TRBJ2-7; D ambiguous. This CDR3 has 15 amino acids. The germline V gene has CDR1 MGHRA and CDR2 YSYEKL. Trimming cost V 1 base and J 5 bases, with 15 bases left between them. CDR3 nucleotide sequence: TGCGCCAGCAGCCAAGTCGGCAGCGCGGCAGACGAGCAGTACTTC. It is translated as CASSQVGSAADEQYF.

This clone was recorded once. The V call is TRBV11-1, the J call TRBJ2-7; tentative D call: TRBD1 (6 bases). The germline V and J ends were trimmed by 0 bases and 6 bases, with 15 bases remaining between them. The germline gives CDR1 SGHAT, CDR2 FQDESV (reference sequence). The CDR3 contains 15 residues. This CDR3 reads CASSLAAGAYGEQYF. The CDR3 DNA sequence: TGTGCCAGCAGCTTAGCGGCAGGGGCCTACGGCGAGCAGTACTTC.

This chain connects TRBV29-1 to TRBJ2-7; 8 bases map to TRBD2. The CDR3 consists of 13 residues. Germline V gene lookup returns CDR1 SQVTM and CDR2 ANQGSEA. Trimming took 6 bases from V and 6 from J; bases not matched to a gene: 10. Here the CDR3 DNA reads TGCAGCGTCCGGGGAGCGGGAGTTGCCGAGCAGTACTTC. Translation: CSVRGAGVAEQYF.